This T cell receptor (beta chain) originates from a study of cytomegalovirus exposure and HLA in healthy donors. Study-level findings and limits: Some V segments, TRBV6-2 and TRBV6-3 among them, were indistinguishable and were therefore excluded. Follow-up analysis later connected one missense variant in DCLRE1C with trimming of TCR beta V- and J-genes.

This clone came up a few times. The antigen is undetermined. The CDR3 is 15 residues long. V lost 3 bases and J lost 3; bases outside the gene matches: 5. Germline V CDR1 and CDR2: MGHRA, YSYEKL. The study ran its PCR with 60 Vbeta and 13 Jbeta primers. Methods used by the authors: A later analysis tallied 75 million to 80 million unique TCR beta chains, 9.5 million to 14 million of them shared. Sequencing was performed with immunoSEQ multiplex PCR; in TCRdb, only in-frame clones are kept and a portion is missing. D and trimming were read from the DNA, whereas the V and J calls and clone size are those reported in that table. The data show over 150,000 clones, approximately 76% seen once.

The clonotype was recovered from a man between 60 and 75 years old in good health and CMV-seronegative. This chain joins TRBV4-1 and TRBJ2-7, with 10 bases aligning to TRBD1. Sequenced sample: PBMCs. In DNA form, the CDR3 reads TGCGCCAGCAGCCAGGGAGGACAGGGGGGCTACGAGCAGTACTTC. Its translation: CASSQGGQGGYEQYF.